The 21 T cell receptor beta chains presented below share a single source sample, sequenced in a study of regulatory T cells in long-lasting Graves disease. Investigators prepared the TCR beta libraries by applying iRepertoire HTBI primers and Arm-PCR of CDR3 regions. TCRdb reprocessed the multiplex PCR reads via MiXCR and lists one record per CDR3 protein. Altogether about 440,000 distinct CDR3 sequences are present, 15% being singletons, with the ten largest covering approximately 15%. As to time point: newly diagnosed GD, antithyroid drugs for less than 3 months. RNA from PBMCs was the source of the TCR library. These data are also associated with another study on T cells in Graves' hyperthyroidism and ophthalmopathy.

The specimen was peripheral blood mononuclear cells (PBMCs), collected at new diagnosis, from a patient treated with antithyroid drugs. The source of these receptors is a woman aged 25 to 39 with Graves disease.

The chain employs TRBV10-3 and TRBJ2-5, with 12 bases matching TRBD2. Germline V gene data show CDR1 as ENHRY and CDR2 as SYGVKD. V was clipped by 2 bases and J by 5 bases; unmatched bases: 3. This CDR3 is built from 15 residues. The CDR3, as DNA: TGTGCCATCAGTGAGCGACTAGCGGGAGTGGAGACCCAGTACTTC. This encodes CAISERLAGVETQYF.

This clonotype was counted only a few times. This sequence joins TRBV10-2 and TRBJ2-3, with D possibly being TRBD1 or TRBD2 (5 bases each). Germline loops: CDR1 WSHSY, CDR2 SAAADI. The ends were cut back, 11 bases at V and 8 bases at J, with 23 bases in the middle. The CDR3 runs 14 residues. CDR3 residues: CAGTRGREDATQYF. CDR3 nucleotides: TGCGCCGGAACCCGGGGCAGGGAAGATGCTACGCAGTATTTT.

In the case of this clonotype: A far larger clone is one base from this, pointing to a likely read error. This chain links TRBV6-1 with TRBJ2-4; maybe TRBD2 (5 bases). Trimming took off 0 bases at V and 13 bases at J, with 22 bases between the two ends. From germline, CDR1 is MNHNS and CDR2 SASEGT. The CDR3 is 16 amino acids. The CDR3 spells CASSEASRAVYNEQYF. The CDR3, as DNA: TGTGCCAGCAGTGAAGCGTCGAGGGCAGTCTACAATGAGCAGTACTTC.

At least ten counts were recorded for this clonotype. The gene calls are TRBV3-1 and TRBJ1-5; no reliable D call. The CDR3 loop spans 12 amino acids. Trimming took off 0 bases at V and 3 bases at J, with 0 bases between the two ends. CDR1 is LGHDT, CDR2 YNNKEL, per germline (reference sequence). The CDR3 reads CASSQDNQPQHF. The DNA for the CDR3 is TGTGCCAGCAGCCAAGACAATCAGCCCCAGCATTTT.

The rearrangement links TRBV29-1 to TRBJ2-1; D is tentatively TRBD1 or TRBD2 (5 bases each). Per the germline V gene, CDR1 is SQVTM and CDR2 is ANQGSEA. Trimming took 7 bases from V and 10 from J, leaving 20 bases between them. This CDR3 spans 13 amino acids. The CDR3 coding sequence is TGCAGCGCCGGGACCCGGACCTTAGGAGAGCAGTTCTTC. It translates to CSAGTRTLGEQFF.

This clonotype has ten or more counts. The chain has TRBV11-3 and TRBJ1-1, with a weak D call TRBD1 (5 bases). This CDR3 is 15 amino acids long. Germline loops: CDR1 SGHNT, CDR2 YENEEA. V was trimmed by 1 base and J by 0 bases, leaving 9 bases between them. In DNA form, the CDR3 reads TGTGCCAGCAGCTTAGTCGACAGCATGAACACTGAAGCTTTCTTT. It codes for CASSLVDSMNTEAFF.

Only a few counts were recorded for this clonotype. It may be a read error: a sequence one base away is much more abundant. The conserved final phenylalanine or tryptophan is absent from the CDR3, which likely points to a read error. V and J are TRBV2 and TRBJ2-1, with TRBD2 as a possible D gene (6 bases). Germline-derived CDR1 and CDR2 are SNHLY and FYNNEI. Trimming left V 3 bases short and J 3 bases short, with 21 bases between. CDR3 length: 18 residues. CDR3 sequence: CASSDWEAGPQIYNEQFL. For the CDR3, the DNA is TGTGCCAGCAGTGACTGGGAGGCGGGCCCGCAAATCTACAATGAGCAGTTCCTC.

This clonotype showed up many times. The chain employs TRBV20-1 and TRBJ2-4; 10 bases map to TRBD2. J lost 0 bases, V lost 6 bases, and 17 bases had no gene match. Germline V CDR1 and CDR2: DFQATT, SNEGSKA (reference sequence). The length of the CDR3 is 19 residues. The CDR3 sequence is CSATGRSGRAREAKNIQYF. In nucleotides, the CDR3 is TGCAGTGCCACCGGGAGGAGCGGGAGGGCCCGGGAAGCCAAAAACATTCAGTACTTC.

The chain recombines TRBV10-3 with TRBJ1-1, with D perhaps matching TRBD1 (6 bases). Trimming pared 2 bases from V and 4 bases from J, leaving 11 bases between. CDR1 and CDR2 (germline): ENHRY, SYGVKD. The CDR3 is 14 residues long. The CDR3 reads CAISEVEGVTEAFF. CDR3 nucleotides: TGTGCCATCAGTGAGGTAGAGGGGGTCACTGAAGCTTTCTTT.

This clonotype was found many times. The rearrangement uses TRBV11-2 and TRBJ2-7; TRBD1 is a possible D gene (6 bases). This CDR3 spans 16 amino acids. The germline V gene encodes CDR1 SGHAT and CDR2 FQNNGV. Trimming shortened V by 5 bases and J by 0 bases, and 17 bases separated the two germline ends. CDR3 protein: CASSGWTATPSYEQYF. The DNA of the CDR3 is TGTGCCAGCAGCGGATGGACAGCGACCCCCTCCTACGAGCAGTACTTC.

The rearrangement uses TRBV9 and TRBJ2-1; 8 nucleotides match TRBD2. Germline CDR1 SGDLS, CDR2 YYNGEE. J gave up 1 base and V 5 bases, and 14 bases lay outside the gene matches. This CDR3 is built from 18 residues. This CDR3 is CASSVWSGGPGSYNEQFF. In DNA form, the CDR3 reads TGTGCCAGCAGTGTATGGTCGGGAGGGCCCGGGTCCTACAATGAGCAGTTCTTC.

This clonotype was detected a few times. This may come from a read error, since a much larger clone is one base off. V usage is TRBV7-8 and J usage is TRBJ2-3, with D hard to call. The J call is uncertain, as TRBJ2-5 better fits the DNA end. The CDR3 is made up of 13 amino acids. Looked up from germline, CDR1 is SGHVS and CDR2 is FQNEAQ. The CDR3 protein is CVSSLMGSETQYF. The CDR3 DNA follows: TGTGTCAGCAGCTTAATGGGTTCGGAGACCCAGTACTTC.

This clonotype came up many times. The genes are TRBV27 and TRBJ2-1, with unresolved D. CDR3 length equals 12 residues. Trimming removed 3 bases at V and 4 bases at J, with 4 bases between. Germline CDR1 and CDR2: MNHEY and SMNVEV (reference sequence). The CDR3 here is CASSFGYNEQFF. The CDR3 DNA reads TGTGCCAGCAGTTTTGGGTACAATGAGCAGTTCTTC.

This clonotype came up many times. This chain uses TRBV28 with TRBJ2-4; D unresolved. The CDR3 is 15 residues long. Looked up from germline, CDR1 is MDHEN and CDR2 is SYDVKM. V was pared by 3 bases and J by 0 bases, with 9 bases between. CDR3 loop: CASSLSPLAKNIQYF. CDR3 in DNA: TGTGCCAGCAGTTTGTCCCCGTTAGCCAAAAACATTCAGTACTTC.

This clonotype was detected a few times. This sequence joins TRBV5-1 and TRBJ2-2; TRBD1 matches at 11 bases. With V trimmed by 2 bases and J by 7 bases, 13 bases remained unmatched. The germline V gene has CDR1 SGHRS and CDR2 YFSETQ. The CDR3 runs 18 residues. The CDR3 region is CASSFSPPRTGGLGELFF. Here the CDR3 DNA reads TGCGCCAGCAGCTTTTCTCCCCCTAGGACAGGGGGCCTCGGGGAGCTGTTTTTT.

This clonotype was observed a few times. The V gene is TRBV25-1, the J gene TRBJ2-5; D is perhaps TRBD1 (6 bases). From germline, CDR1 is MGHDK and CDR2 SYGVNS. V gave up 2 bases and J gave up 4 bases, with 14 bases separating them. This CDR3 has 15 residues. This CDR3 reads CASSEPDRRRETQYF. The CDR3 bases are TGTGCCAGCAGTGAACCTGACAGGCGAAGAGAGACCCAGTACTTC.

This clonotype was seen ten or more times. CDR3 loop: CASSSPVVGGNAGVLYGYTF. Written as DNA, the CDR3 is TGTGCCAGCAGCTCCCCGGTCGTAGGGGGTAACGCGGGGGTACTCTATGGCTACACCTTC. This rearrangement joins TRBV7-2 to TRBJ1-2, with D tentatively TRBD1 (6 bases). From germline, CDR1 is SGHTA and CDR2 FQGNSA. V shed 4 bases and J shed 4 bases, with 31 bases lying between them. This CDR3 is built from 20 residues.

This clonotype was counted many times. J is TRBJ2-1 and V is TRBV20-1; 10 bases align to TRBD2. Germline V CDR1 and CDR2: DFQATT, SNEGSKA (reference sequence). J gave up 2 bases and V 3 bases, and 10 bases lay outside the gene matches. The CDR3 consists of 17 residues. CDR3 sequence: CSARSSSGRTPYNEQFF. The CDR3 nucleotides are TGCAGTGCTAGGTCGAGTAGCGGGAGGACTCCCTACAATGAGCAGTTCTTC.

This clonotype was seen repeatedly, ten times or more. The chain carries TRBV14 and TRBJ2-1; 9 bases fit TRBD2. The V gene's germline CDR1 is SGHDN and CDR2 FVKESK. Trimming cost V 8 bases and J 6 bases; bases outside gene matches: 11. The CDR3 contains 15 residues. CDR3 residues: CASRGVAGGINEQFF. CDR3 sequence (DNA): TGTGCCAGCCGGGGGGTCGCGGGAGGGATCAATGAGCAGTTCTTC.

This clonotype was detected many times. The V call is TRBV13, the J call TRBJ2-7; the D gene is possibly TRBD1 (6 bases). V lost 6 bases to trimming and J lost 0 bases, with 12 bases between them. The CDR3 runs 14 residues. CDR1 PRHDT and CDR2 FYEKMQ come from the germline V gene (reference sequence). In DNA, the CDR3 is TGTGCCAGCAGGGAATGGACAGCCTCCTACGAGCAGTACTTC. This translates into CASREWTASYEQYF.

Ten or more counts support this clonotype. The chain combines TRBV5-1 with TRBJ2-7; tentative D call: TRBD2 (6 bases). Germline V gives CDR1 SGHRS, CDR2 YFSETQ. Trimming pared 2 bases from V and 1 base from J, leaving 16 bases between. There are 16 residues in the CDR3. CDR3 residues: CASSLGSSGPSYEQYF. CDR3 nucleotides: TGCGCCAGCAGCTTAGGTTCAAGCGGGCCATCCTACGAGCAGTACTTC.